This TCR beta chain was sequenced in a study of cytomegalovirus exposure and HLA in healthy donors. Notes on the study in general: Several of the most significant clusters appeared linked to common viral pathogens, based on a later analysis.

The primer mix had 60 Vbeta and 13 Jbeta primers. This table comes from immunoSEQ multiplex PCR, and its TCRdb copy is limited to in-frame clones, with some not included. The repertoire holds 200,000 to 250,000 clones, 70% to 80% seen once, with less than 3.5% in the top ten. Concerning this clone itself: What it binds is unknown.

The source is a woman aged 55-70 years in good health and CMV-seropositive. Material for sequencing was PBMCs.

DNA for the CDR3: TGTGCCAGCAGTGAGGAGGGGTTTAGCAATCAGCCCCAGCATTTT. Translating gives CASSEEGFSNQPQHF. The genes are TRBV2 and TRBJ1-5, with D maybe TRBD1 (5 bases). CDR3 length equals 15 residues. Trimming removed 3 bases from V and 0 bases from J, with 9 bases in between. Germline V gives CDR1 SNHLY, CDR2 FYNNEI.